The subject of this entry is one T cell receptor beta chain. The sample comes from a study of blood T cell repertoires in COVID-19. Study-wide context: COVID-19 samples from acute and convalescent phases originated in the United States, Italy and Spain.

Original processing notes: Amplifying reference gene primers gave estimates of nucleated cell counts. Assay used: immunoSEQ multiplex PCR; TCRdb lists only in-frame clones, some missing. The V and J calls and clone size were taken over from that table, and D and trimming were inferred from the DNA. The data hold roughly 500,000 clones, with approximately 83% observed a single time. The CDR3 is 19 residues long. Trimming cost V 2 bases and J 0 bases; bases outside gene matches: 13. CDR1 and CDR2 (germline): SGHRS, YFSETQ. The chain is built from TRBV5-1 and TRBJ1-5; TRBD1 matches 8 bases. Sample: peripheral blood. This TCR derives from a human donor in a cohort sampled during active COVID-19. The CDR3 protein is CASSLPHGQGVDSNQPQHF. The CDR3 DNA follows: TGCGCCAGCAGCTTACCCCACGGACAGGGAGTCGATAGCAATCAGCCCCAGCATTTT. Looking up the rest from reference TRBV5-1 and TRBJ1-5 gives the full variable domain: KAGVTQTPRYLIKTRGQQVTLSCSPISGHRSVSWYQQTPGQGLQFLFEYFSETQRNKGNFPGRFSGRQFSNSRSEMNVSTLELGDSALYLCASSLPHGQGVDSNQPQHFGDGTRLSIL.